Listed here are 28 T cell receptor beta chains from one sample, sequenced in a study of blood T cell repertoires in COVID-19 (dated by TCRdb to the early 2020s). Library creation used the immunoSEQ multiplex PCR assay. As stored in TCRdb, this immuneACCESS dataset retains in-frame rearrangements with V and J assigned. A fraction of the clones does not appear; measured against another copy, unresolved V genes explain less than half of the discrepancy, and the remainder lacks a known reason. The sample table holds about 280,000 clones, of which around 86% were seen once. The ten largest clones add up to 0.85% to 1% of the sample. Material for sequencing was peripheral blood. The source of these receptors is a woman aged 40-49 years who had recovered from COVID-19.

The rearrangement uses TRBV5-1 and TRBJ1-4; a possible D gene is TRBD1 (5 bases). V shed 2 bases and J shed 5 bases, with 10 bases lying between them. The CDR3 contains 14 residues. CDR1 is SGHRS and CDR2 is YFSETQ in the germline V gene. The CDR3 nucleotides read TGCGCCAGCAGCTTATCGGGGGGGAATGAAAAACTGTTTTTT. Amino acid sequence: CASSLSGGNEKLFF.

The V and J genes are TRBV7-8 and TRBJ2-7, with D hard to call. Germline values: CDR1 SGHVS, CDR2 FQNEAQ. V gave up 7 bases and J gave up 4 bases, with 17 bases separating them. The CDR3 spans 14 residues. This chain's CDR3 is CASTPAAWAYEQYF. The CDR3 DNA reads TGTGCCAGCACCCCAGCAGCTTGGGCTTACGAGCAGTACTTC.

This clone has only one observation. J is TRBJ2-5 and V is TRBV3-1 (or the pseudogene TRBV3-2); 9 positions agree with TRBD2. Germline V gives CDR1 LGHDT, CDR2 YNNKEL (reference sequence). The CDR3 has 15 residues. J lost 0 bases, V lost 4 bases, and 3 bases had no gene match. CDR3: CASSPGLANQETQYF. DNA of the CDR3: TGTGCCAGCAGCCCAGGACTAGCGAACCAAGAGACCCAGTACTTC.

V is TRBV4-1 and J is TRBJ2-2; D gene unclear. The CDR3 consists of 15 residues. Germline values: CDR1 MGHRA, CDR2 YSYEKL. Trimming took 3 bases from V and 1 from J, leaving 9 bases between them. For the CDR3, the DNA is TGCGCCAGCAGCCACACGGTACTGAACACCGGGGAGCTGTTTTTT. Translating it yields CASSHTVLNTGELFF.

This sequence joins TRBV5-1 and TRBJ1-3; D remains ambiguous. Per germline, CDR1 SGHRS and CDR2 YFSETQ. The CDR3 extends over 15 amino acids. Deletions cut 4 bases from V and 0 bases from J, with 11 bases between. The CDR3 is CASSTNPNSGNTIYF. DNA of the CDR3: TGCGCCAGCAGCACCAACCCTAACTCTGGAAACACCATATATTTT.

This chain connects TRBV6-6 to TRBJ2-7; 7 bases map to TRBD1. With 2 bases clipped from V and 1 base from J, the junction kept 8 bases outside the gene matches. The CDR3 extends over 16 amino acids. The germline V gene encodes CDR1 MNHNY and CDR2 SVGAGI (reference sequence). CDR3 nucleotides: TGTGCCAGCAGTTACCTCCGGGACAGCACTTCCTACGAGCAGTACTTC. Its translation: CASSYLRDSTSYEQYF.

The chain couples TRBV5-4 to TRBJ2-7; 12 bases map to TRBD2. CDR1 is SGHNT, CDR2 YYREEE, per germline (reference sequence). With V trimmed by 4 bases and J by 3 bases, 5 bases remained unmatched. This CDR3 region has 15 residues. CDR3: CASSPTSGSLYEQYF. CDR3 DNA: TGTGCCAGCAGCCCGACTAGCGGGAGTCTCTACGAGCAGTACTTC.

The rearrangement joins TRBV18 to TRBJ2-2; 11 nucleotides agree with TRBD2. Germline loops: CDR1 KGHSH, CDR2 LQKENI. Germline trimming cut 5 bases from V and 0 bases from J; bases unmatched to any gene: 5. The CDR3 has 17 amino acids. CDR3 in DNA: TGTGCCAGCTCAAGGGGGACTAGCGGATCGAACACCGGGGAGCTGTTTTTT. Its translation: CASSRGTSGSNTGELFF.

This chain links TRBV6-1 with TRBJ2-7; 9 nucleotides agree with TRBD2. Germline V gene lookup returns CDR1 MNHNS and CDR2 SASEGT. V dropped 3 bases and J dropped 9; count of bases not matched to a gene: 15. This CDR3 is 16 amino acids long. In DNA, the CDR3 is TGTGCCAGCAGTGATTTCTCTGCGGGAGGGTTACGAGGGCAGTACTTC. Translated: CASSDFSAGGLRGQYF.

The V gene is TRBV4-1, the J gene TRBJ2-5; D may be TRBD2 (6 bases). Per the germline V gene, CDR1 is MGHRA and CDR2 is YSYEKL. The V end was cut by 1 base, the J end by 5 bases, with 11 bases between. CDR3 length: 14 residues. The CDR3 DNA reads as TGCGCCAGCAGCCAAGCGGGAGAATGGGAGACCCAGTACTTC. This translates into CASSQAGEWETQYF.

V usage is TRBV25-1 and J usage is TRBJ2-4; TRBD2 is a possible D gene (7 bases). This CDR3 comprises 16 residues. Trimming pared 4 bases from V and 5 bases from J, leaving 18 bases between. The germline CDR1 and CDR2 sequences are MGHDK and SYGVNS. CDR3 DNA: TGTGCCAGCAGTGGGGAGCGGGGAAAGGGGGAAAACATTCAGTACTTC. Translation gives CASSGERGKGENIQYF.

The chain employs TRBV7-2 and TRBJ1-1; D is undetermined. V gave up 5 bases and J gave up 0 bases, with 13 bases separating them. In germline, CDR1 is SGHTA, CDR2 FQGNSA. The CDR3 is made up of 15 amino acids. Here the CDR3 reads CASSLLATLNTEAFF. The CDR3, as DNA: TGTGCCAGCAGCCTTCTAGCGACCTTGAACACTGAAGCTTTCTTT.

CDR3: CASSENEGTSQAYEQYF. The CDR3 coding sequence is TGTGCCAGCAGTGAAAACGAGGGGACTAGCCAAGCCTACGAGCAGTACTTC. The rearrangement joins TRBV2 to TRBJ2-7; 9 bases fit TRBD2. This CDR3 contains 17 residues. The J segment lost 2 bases and the V segment lost 2 bases, leaving 10 bases of the junction unmatched. Germline lookup yields CDR1 SNHLY and CDR2 FYNNEI. Drawing the rest from reference TRBV2 and TRBJ2-7, the complete variable domain is EPEVTQTPSHQVTQMGQEVILRCVPISNHLYFYWYRQILGQKVEFLVSFYNNEISEKSEIFDDQFSVERPDGSNFTLKIRSTKLEDSAMYFCASSENEGTSQAYEQYFGPGTRLTVT.

The chain is built from TRBV6-5 and TRBJ1-5; 7 bases match TRBD1. This CDR3 is built from 14 residues. V shed 7 bases, J shed 2 bases, and the junction held 5 bases outside the gene matches. Germline lookup yields CDR1 MNHEY and CDR2 SVGAGI. In DNA form, the CDR3 reads TGTGCCAGCACCCTAGGGACAGGCAATCAGCCCCAGCATTTT. Translated, it gives CASTLGTGNQPQHF.

The chain recombines TRBV7-3 with TRBJ1-6, with D hard to call. The germline CDR1 and CDR2 sequences are SGHTA and FQGTGA. The CDR3 loop spans 13 amino acids. Trimming cost V 1 base and J 6 bases, with 4 bases left between them. CDR3 DNA: TGTGCCAGCAGCTTAAACAGTAATTCACCCCTCCACTTT. Translating it yields CASSLNSNSPLHF.

V gene TRBV12-3 or TRBV12-4 combines with J gene TRBJ2-4; D remains ambiguous. CDR3 length: 11 amino acids. The ends were cut back, 6 bases at V and 4 bases at J, with 4 bases in the middle. The CDR3 coding sequence is TGTGCCAGCAGATCTAAAAACATTCAGTACTTC. This translates into CASRSKNIQYF.

The chain couples TRBV10-3 to TRBJ2-5; D perhaps matches TRBD2 (7 bases). The CDR3 totals 14 residues. From germline, CDR1 is ENHRY and CDR2 SYGVKD. Trimming removed 3 bases from V and 4 bases from J, with 12 bases in between. This CDR3 reads CAISEGGVGETQYF. As DNA, the CDR3 is TGTGCCATCAGTGAAGGGGGGGTCGGAGAGACCCAGTACTTC.

The chain couples TRBV3-1 (or the pseudogene TRBV3-2) to TRBJ2-7; 9 bases fit TRBD1. V trimming: 4 bases; J trimming: 0 bases; junction bases outside the gene matches: 7. The V gene's germline CDR1 is LGHDT and CDR2 YNNKEL (reference sequence). This CDR3 region has 16 residues. The CDR3 loop is CASSRWDRASSYEQYF. In DNA, the CDR3 is TGTGCCAGCAGCCGATGGGACAGGGCAAGCTCCTACGAGCAGTACTTC.

This chain uses TRBV6-5 with TRBJ1-1; D perhaps matches TRBD1 (6 bases). Trimming removed 7 bases from V and 2 bases from J, with 14 bases in between. The CDR3 covers 14 residues. Germline-derived CDR1 and CDR2 are MNHEY and SVGAGI. DNA of the CDR3: TGTGCCAGCAATTCGTTACAGGGAAACACTGAAGCTTTCTTT. This encodes CASNSLQGNTEAFF.

The chain employs TRBV6-2 or TRBV6-3 and TRBJ2-1; TRBD2 matches at 7 bases. V gave up 0 bases and J gave up 14 bases; unmatched junction bases: 10. The CDR3 loop spans 14 amino acids. Germline CDR1 and CDR2: MNHEY and SVGEGT. The CDR3 nucleotides read TGTGCCAGCAGTTACTCGAGTCTAGCGGCGGAGAAGTTCTTC. Translating gives CASSYSSLAAEKFF.

The chain has TRBV30 and TRBJ1-2; D is perhaps TRBD1 (6 bases). Germline V gene sequence: CDR1 GTSNPN, CDR2 SVGIG (reference sequence). V was cut by 5 bases and J by 6 bases, with 19 bases left in between. The CDR3 contains 14 residues. CDR3 region: CAWGFQGRVDGYTF. In DNA form, the CDR3 reads TGTGCCTGGGGGTTTCAGGGGCGTGTAGATGGCTACACCTTC. Full variable domain (rest looked up from reference TRBV30 and TRBJ1-2): SQTIHQWPATLVQPVGSPLSLECTVEGTSNPNLYWYRQAAGRGLQLLFYSVGIGQISSEVPQNLSASRPQDRQFILSSKKLLLSDSGFYLCAWGFQGRVDGYTFGSGTRLTVV.

The V call is TRBV18, the J call TRBJ1-5; 8 bases match TRBD1. The CDR3 is 17 residues long. With 2 bases clipped from V and 3 bases from J, the junction kept 9 bases outside the gene matches. Per germline, CDR1 KGHSH and CDR2 LQKENI. The CDR3 is CASSPSPTGETNQPQHF. The CDR3 DNA is TGTGCCAGCTCACCAAGTCCGACAGGGGAGACCAATCAGCCCCAGCATTTT.

This CDR3 reads CASSHRDRGREQYF. CDR3 nucleotides: TGTGCCAGCAGCCACAGGGACAGGGGGCGCGAGCAGTACTTC. The chain couples TRBV7-9 to TRBJ2-7, with 12 bases lining up with TRBD1. Germline V CDR1 and CDR2: SEHNR, FQNEAQ (reference sequence). The CDR3 extends over 14 amino acids. The junction had 5 bases not matched to a gene; V was cut back by 5 bases and J by 6 bases.

J is TRBJ1-5 and V is TRBV15, with D maybe TRBD1 (5 bases). The length of the CDR3 is 15 residues. V was shortened by 0 bases and J by 6 bases, with 12 bases between the two germline ends. Germline CDR1 reads LNHNV; CDR2 reads YYDKDF (reference sequence). The CDR3 is CATSRDQGGVQPQHF. Here the CDR3 DNA reads TGTGCCACCAGCAGAGATCAGGGAGGGGTTCAGCCCCAGCATTTT.

This clone was seen once. This chain links TRBV19 with TRBJ2-5; 12 bases are shared with TRBD2. V was pared by 6 bases and J by 7 bases, with 9 bases of the junction left unmatched. CDR3 length equals 15 residues. Germline CDR1 and CDR2: LNHDA and SQIVND (reference sequence). CDR3: CASSTTLAGGGTQYF. The CDR3 nucleotides are TGTGCCAGTAGCACTACACTAGCGGGAGGTGGGACCCAGTACTTC.

The V and J genes are TRBV21-1 and TRBJ1-6; TRBD1 was called by the table and not checked on the DNA. TRBV21-1 is flagged as a pseudogene. The CDR3 loop spans 15 amino acids. This CDR3 reads CASSFRTGGGSPLHF. DNA of the CDR3: TGTGCCAGCAGCTTCCGGACAGGGGGTGGTTCACCCCTCCACTTT.

The rearrangement uses TRBV25-1 and TRBJ2-7, with TRBD1 identical over 10 bases. The CDR3 runs to 16 residues. CDR1 MGHDK and CDR2 SYGVNS come from the germline V gene. Trimming cost V 3 bases and J 2 bases; bases outside gene matches: 7. The CDR3 DNA is TGTGCCAGCAGTGAGGCCGGGGACAGGGGCCCCTACGAGCAGTACTTC. Translated: CASSEAGDRGPYEQYF.

V is TRBV11-2 and J is TRBJ1-3, with TRBD1 identical over 10 bases. Germline values: CDR1 SGHAT, CDR2 FQNNGV. V lost 0 bases to trimming and J lost 0 bases; unmatched junction nucleotides: 2. The CDR3 sequence is 17 residues long. CDR3 in amino acids: CASSLDGTGVSGNTIYF. The CDR3 DNA is TGTGCCAGCAGCTTAGACGGGACAGGGGTCTCTGGAAACACCATATATTTT. Based on the CDR3 plus reference TRBV11-2 and TRBJ1-3, the full variable domain is EAGVAQSPRYKIIEKRQSVAFWCNPISGHATLYWYQQILGQGPKLLIQFQNNGVVDDSQLPKDRFSAERLKGVDSTLKIQPAKLEDSAVYLCASSLDGTGVSGNTIYFGEGSWLTVV.